The 20 T cell receptor beta chains below all came from one sample that was sequenced in a study of CD8 T cells in Susac syndrome. When the RNA was reverse transcribed, random hexamers were used with an input of roughly 0.45 to 1 ug. TCRdb analysed the immunoSEQ multiplex PCR reads with MiXCR anew, one entry per CDR3 protein. The sample consists of 75,000 to 95,000 distinct CDR3 sequences, roughly 92% of them appearing once. The specimen was CD8+ T cells from PBMCs. These receptors all come from a human donor with Susac syndrome.

The genes are TRBV18 and TRBJ2-1; possible D gene TRBD1, 6 bases. CDR1 KGHSH and CDR2 LQKENI come from the germline V gene. This CDR3 has 15 residues. V was cut by 1 base and J by 4 bases, with 11 bases left in between. CDR3 bases: TGTGCCAGCTCACCACGTCACAGGGATTACAATGAGCAGTTCTTC. Its protein product is CASSPRHRDYNEQFF.

The chain joins TRBV28 to TRBJ2-3; 11 nucleotides line up with TRBD1. Germline CDR1 reads MDHEN; CDR2 reads SYDVKM. CDR3 length: 15 residues. J lost 8 bases, V lost 5 bases, and 9 bases had no gene match. The CDR3 bases are TGTGCCAGCAGTCCGGACAGGGGGCCCGGTAGTACGCAGTATTTT. Encoded protein: CASSPDRGPGSTQYF.

The rearrangement uses TRBV6-5 and TRBJ1-1; TRBD1 is a possible D gene (6 bases). The V gene's germline CDR1 is MNHEY and CDR2 SVGAGI. V lost 4 bases and J lost 2, with 11 bases in between. The CDR3 sequence is 14 residues long. The CDR3 spells CASSWDNSNTEAFF. CDR3 coding DNA: TGTGCCAGCAGTTGGGACAACTCTAACACTGAAGCTTTCTTT.

The J gene is TRBJ2-5, the V gene TRBV18; D is undetermined. This CDR3 region has 13 residues. V gave up 3 bases and J gave up 3 bases, with 8 bases separating them. The V gene's germline CDR1 is KGHSH and CDR2 LQKENI. DNA of the CDR3: TGTGCCAGCTCACCCCTCCCAAAAGAGACCCAGTACTTC. Translating it yields CASSPLPKETQYF.

This rearrangement joins TRBV4-1 to TRBJ1-4; 9 positions agree with TRBD1. CDR3 length: 15 amino acids. The germline CDR1 and CDR2 sequences are MGHRA and YSYEKL. Losses at the gene ends were 4 bases for V and 5 bases for J; bases not matched to a gene: 5. The CDR3 loop is CASSRDREVNEKLFF. Written as DNA, the CDR3 is TGCGCCAGCAGCCGGGACAGGGAGGTAAATGAAAAACTGTTTTTT.

The rearrangement joins TRBV7-9 to TRBJ1-4; possibly TRBD1 for D (6 bases). The CDR3 has 18 amino acids. Germline lookup yields CDR1 SEHNR and CDR2 FQNEAQ (reference sequence). Deletions cut 4 bases from V and 5 bases from J, with 23 bases between. The CDR3 loop is CASSSLPILTGKNEKLFF. In DNA form, the CDR3 reads TGTGCCAGCAGCTCCCTCCCGATACTGACAGGAAAGAATGAAAAACTGTTTTTT.

In this sample, this clonotype turned up once. The chain combines TRBV6-1 with TRBJ2-7; 8 bases map to TRBD1. The CDR3 totals 12 residues. Trimming at V came to 6 bases and at J to 2 bases, leaving 0 bases not matched to a gene. Germline loops: CDR1 MNHNS, CDR2 SASEGT. The CDR3 is CASRQGAYEQYF. CDR3 nucleotides: TGTGCCAGCAGACAGGGGGCCTACGAGCAGTACTTC.

The genes are TRBV3-1 and TRBJ1-3; a weak D match, TRBD1 (6 bases). Germline loops: CDR1 LGHDT, CDR2 YNNKEL (reference sequence). Trimming removed 6 bases at V and 0 bases at J, with 9 bases between. This CDR3 is built from 14 residues. The CDR3 reads CASRRTVSGNTIYF. DNA of the CDR3: TGTGCCAGCAGGAGGACAGTCTCTGGAAACACCATATATTTT.

V gene TRBV28 combines with J gene TRBJ2-1; 9 bases line up with TRBD1. V was clipped by 4 bases and J by 8 bases; unmatched bases: 6. CDR1 is MDHEN and CDR2 is SYDVKM in the germline V gene. The CDR3 covers 14 residues. CDR3: CASSWTGVAYEQFF. In DNA form, the CDR3 reads TGTGCCAGCAGTTGGACAGGGGTTGCGTATGAGCAGTTCTTC.

V and J are TRBV7-9 and TRBJ2-3; 13 bases fit TRBD2. The V gene's germline CDR1 is SEHNR and CDR2 FQNEAQ (reference sequence). Germline trimming cut 4 bases from V and 2 bases from J; bases unmatched to any gene: 3. The CDR3 sequence is 16 residues long. For the CDR3, the DNA is TGTGCCAGCAGCTCCGGACTAGCGGGGGACACAGATACGCAGTATTTT. Translated, it gives CASSSGLAGDTDTQYF.

This chain uses TRBV6-6 with TRBJ2-5, with TRBD1 identical over 7 bases. The V and J ends lost 6 bases and 2 bases, in that order; junction bases with no gene match: 6. The germline CDR1 and CDR2 sequences are MNHNY and SVGAGI (reference sequence). CDR3 length: 14 residues. The CDR3 reads CASSGTEVQETQYF. The CDR3 nucleotides are TGTGCCAGCAGCGGGACAGAAGTACAAGAGACCCAGTACTTC.

This rearrangement joins TRBV28 to TRBJ2-1; D ambiguous. Germline CDR1 is MDHEN and CDR2 is SYDVKM. The V gene lost 2 bases and the J gene lost 9 bases, with 14 bases spanning the gap. This CDR3 contains 14 residues. CDR3 loop: CASSLIASIGEQFF. The CDR3 nucleotides are TGTGCCAGCAGTTTAATCGCTAGTATTGGTGAGCAGTTCTTC.

V usage is TRBV20-1 and J usage is TRBJ2-1, with D perhaps TRBD2 (6 bases). The CDR3 consists of 14 residues. CDR1 is DFQATT and CDR2 is SNEGSKA in the germline V gene (reference sequence). Between the trimmed V and J ends, which lost 3 bases and 4 bases, there was a span of 13 bases. CDR3 in amino acids: CSARVRTTYNEQFF. The CDR3 DNA sequence: TGCAGTGCTAGGGTCCGGACTACTTACAATGAGCAGTTCTTC.

The gene calls are TRBV3-1 and TRBJ1-6; D gene unclear. The CDR3 extends over 12 amino acids. V lost 3 bases and J 11 bases, leaving 8 bases between the germline ends. Per germline, CDR1 LGHDT and CDR2 YNNKEL (reference sequence). The CDR3 DNA follows: TGTGCCAGCAGCCAGCTCGAGGCACCCCTCCACTTT. Its protein is CASSQLEAPLHF.

This chain links TRBV25-1 with TRBJ1-1; no clear D gene. Germline lookup yields CDR1 MGHDK and CDR2 SYGVNS. The V gene lost 5 bases and the J gene lost 6 bases, with 10 bases spanning the gap. CDR3 size: 12 residues. CDR3 DNA sequence: TGTGCCAGCAGTTGGGAATTCTCTGAAGCTTTCTTT. As protein: CASSWEFSEAFF.

The CDR3 sequence: CASNRGGVTGGYTF. In DNA form, the CDR3 reads TGTGCCAGCAACCGGGGAGGGGTCACTGGTGGCTACACCTTC. The rearrangement links TRBV6-5 to TRBJ1-2, with a possible D match to TRBD1 (5 bases). V was pared by 7 bases and J by 7 bases, with 19 bases between. Germline lookup yields CDR1 MNHEY and CDR2 SVGAGI. The CDR3 consists of 14 residues.

The chain couples TRBV6-1 to TRBJ1-2, with D tentatively TRBD1 (6 bases). Germline V gene lookup returns CDR1 MNHNS and CDR2 SASEGT. The CDR3 covers 17 residues. V lost 8 bases, J lost 2 bases, and 24 bases lay in between. CDR3 in DNA: TGTGCCAGCCTTATTCCCCGGGGGACATATCCGAACTATGGCTACACCTTC. It translates to CASLIPRGTYPNYGYTF.

The chain recombines TRBV10-3 with TRBJ2-1; 14 nucleotides agree with TRBD2. The CDR3 extends over 17 amino acids. Germline CDR1 ENHRY, CDR2 SYGVKD. Trimming removed 5 bases from V and 5 bases from J; junction bases left unmatched: 8. CDR3 coding DNA: TGTGCCATCAGTTCTTACGGGACTAGCGGGAGCCACAATGAGCAGTTCTTC. Translation: CAISSYGTSGSHNEQFF.

The CDR3 is CASSLARQETQYF. DNA of the CDR3: TGCGCCAGCAGCCTTGCGCGACAAGAGACCCAGTACTTC. The V and J genes are TRBV4-3 and TRBJ2-5; no definite D call. Looked up from germline, CDR1 is LGHNA and CDR2 is YSLEER. V gave up 4 bases and J gave up 2 bases, with 8 bases separating them. This CDR3 contains 13 residues.

This sequence joins TRBV11-2 and TRBJ2-7; D is unclear. The CDR3 totals 13 residues. Between the trimmed V and J ends, which lost 3 bases and 6 bases, there was a span of 12 bases. Germline CDR1 SGHAT, CDR2 FQNNGV. The chain's CDR3 is CASSFPHSIEQYF. Written as DNA, the CDR3 is TGTGCCAGCAGCTTCCCCCACAGTATCGAGCAGTACTTC.